Presented here are 21 T cell receptor beta chains from one specimen sequenced in a study of T-cell memory formation after mild COVID-19. TCRdb recomputed calls from the 5' RACE reads with MiXCR, one row per CDR3 protein. The table has hundreds of thousands of distinct CDR3 sequences, 16% seen once; the top ten hold 23%. The sequencing sample was made of PBMCs or a T cell subset sorted from them (not recorded which). The receptors stem from a man aged 18 to 30 who had mild COVID-19 (a few samples of this study predate the infection). Cell type and time point are not known.

This clonotype was seen a few times. This chain joins TRBV15 and TRBJ2-5; weak D call: TRBD1 (5 bases). Germline V gene sequence: CDR1 LNHNV, CDR2 YYDKDF (reference sequence). V was cut by 1 base and J by 4 bases, with 13 bases left in between. This CDR3 has 15 amino acids. The CDR3 DNA sequence: TGTGCCACCAGCAGAGCCAAGGGGCGAAGAGAGACCCAGTACTTC. This codes for CATSRAKGRRETQYF.

The J gene is TRBJ1-5, the V gene TRBV4-2; the D is unclear. The CDR3 extends over 15 amino acids. Trimming cost V 1 base and J 4 bases, with 11 bases left between them. In germline, CDR1 is LGHNA, CDR2 YNFKEQ. The CDR3 spells CASSQAPTTNQPQHF. In DNA form, the CDR3 reads TGTGCCAGCAGCCAAGCCCCGACAACTAATCAGCCCCAGCATTTT.

V and J are TRBV6-5 and TRBJ2-7; no definite D call. CDR1 and CDR2 from the germline V gene are MNHEY and SVGAGI. This CDR3 is built from 13 residues. With 2 bases removed from V and 3 bases from J, the gap between germline ends came to 8 bases. The CDR3 loop reads CASSYRENYEQYF. CDR3 sequence (DNA): TGTGCCAGCAGTTACCGAGAGAACTACGAGCAGTACTTC.

This clonotype has just a few counts. The chain employs TRBV5-1 and TRBJ2-3, with 11 bases lining up with TRBD2. The CDR3 loop spans 16 amino acids. V was pared by 3 bases and J by 0 bases, with 3 bases of the junction left unmatched. The germline V gene has CDR1 SGHRS and CDR2 YFSETQ. CDR3: CASSYRLAGSTDTQYF. CDR3 DNA sequence: TGCGCCAGCAGCTACCGACTAGCGGGGAGCACAGATACGCAGTATTTT.

In this sample, this clonotype turned up a few times. J is TRBJ2-5 and V is TRBV9, with 7 bases lining up with TRBD2. The trim removed 1 base at V and 9 bases at J, leaving 9 bases unmatched. Germline CDR1 and CDR2: SGDLS and YYNGEE. CDR3 length equals 14 residues. CDR3 in DNA: TGTGCCAGCAGCGTACTAAGCGGGGATGCGGCCCAGTACTTC. It specifies CASSVLSGDAAQYF.

A few counts support this clonotype. This sequence joins TRBV7-9 and TRBJ2-1; possibly TRBD1 for D (5 bases). Trimming removed 1 base at V and 13 bases at J, with 11 bases between. CDR1 is SEHNR and CDR2 is FQNEAQ in the germline V gene (reference sequence). The CDR3 consists of 12 residues. The CDR3 DNA reads as TGTGCCAGCAGCTTAGAACAGGTGGAACAGTTCTTC. Its translation: CASSLEQVEQFF.

This clonotype was seen only a few times. The rearrangement uses TRBV5-4 and TRBJ2-7; 8 bases match TRBD1. Germline CDR1 is SGHNT and CDR2 is YYREEE (reference sequence). The CDR3 contains 15 residues. J gave up 3 bases and V 2 bases, and 7 bases lay outside the gene matches. Here the CDR3 reads CASSFGDRGLYEQYF. CDR3 DNA sequence: TGTGCCAGCAGCTTTGGAGACAGGGGACTCTACGAGCAGTACTTC. The whole variable domain, filled in from reference TRBV5-4 and TRBJ2-7, reads ETGVTQSPTHLIKTRGQQVTLRCSSQSGHNTVSWYQQALGQGPQFIFQYYREEENGRGNFPPRFSGLQFPNYSSELNVNALELDDSALYLCASSFGDRGLYEQYFGPGTRLTVT.

This clonotype has a handful of counts. The CDR3 sequence: CSARRGNQPQHF. The CDR3 DNA follows: TGCAGTGCTAGAAGGGGCAATCAGCCCCAGCATTTT. The V gene is TRBV20-1, the J gene TRBJ1-5; D is unresolved. CDR1 and CDR2 from the germline V gene are DFQATT and SNEGSKA (reference sequence). V lost 2 bases and J lost 2, with 4 bases in between. The CDR3 runs to 12 residues.

The CDR3 nucleotides are TGTGCCAGCAGCTTCCCCCTGAACACTGAAGCTTTCTTT. Protein: CASSFPLNTEAFF. The chain is built from TRBV13 and TRBJ1-1; D is unresolved. This CDR3 is built from 13 residues. Trimming took off 3 bases at V and 0 bases at J, with 5 bases between the two ends. Germline V lookup: CDR1 PRHDT, CDR2 FYEKMQ (reference sequence). Filled out from reference TRBV13 and TRBJ1-1, the complete variable domain reads AAGVIQSPRHLIKEKRETATLKCYPIPRHDTVYWYQQGPGQDPQFLISFYEKMQSDKGSIPDRFSAQQFSDYHSELNMSSLELGDSALYFCASSFPLNTEAFFGQGTRLTVV.

V is TRBV9 and J is TRBJ2-5; 10 bases are shared with TRBD2. CDR1 and CDR2 (germline): SGDLS, YYNGEE. Unmatched junction bases numbered 6, after V lost 3 bases and J lost 1 base. The CDR3 spans 16 residues. Written as DNA, the CDR3 is TGTGCCAGCAGCGGGAGACTAGCGGGCCTCCAAGAGACCCAGTACTTC. Protein: CASSGRLAGLQETQYF.

This clonotype was found many times. V and J are TRBV4-2 and TRBJ2-1; D remains ambiguous. Trimming left V 6 bases short and J 7 bases short, with 10 bases between. Germline V gene data show CDR1 as LGHNA and CDR2 as YNFKEQ. The CDR3 spans 12 residues. CDR3 coding DNA: TGTGCCAGCAGTCATACGAGAAATGAGCAGTTCTTC. This gives the protein CASSHTRNEQFF.

The chain carries TRBV7-2 and TRBJ1-2; D might be TRBD1 (5 bases). The V and J ends lost 1 base and 8 bases respectively, with 14 bases between them. CDR3 length: 14 amino acids. Germline assignment: CDR1 SGHTA and CDR2 FQGNSA. The CDR3 DNA sequence: TGTGCCAGCAGCTTAGTCGGGACGGACATCGGCTACACCTTC. This translates into CASSLVGTDIGYTF. Variable domain in full (rest from reference TRBV7-2 and TRBJ1-2): GAGVSQSPSNKVTEKGKDVELRCDPISGHTALYWYRQSLGQGLEFLIYFQGNSAPDKSGLPSDRFSAERTGGSVSTLTIQRTQQEDSAVYLCASSLVGTDIGYTFGSGTRLTVV.

This sequence joins TRBV15 and TRBJ2-2; D gene ambiguous. The CDR3 runs 11 residues. V was pared by 4 bases and J by 7 bases, with 4 bases between. From germline, CDR1 is LNHNV and CDR2 YYDKDF (reference sequence). CDR3 sequence reads: CATSTLGELFF. DNA of the CDR3: TGTGCCACCAGCACCCTCGGGGAGCTGTTTTTT.

This clonotype was picked up a small number of times. The V gene is TRBV9, the J gene TRBJ2-1; D is ambiguous. Germline assignment: CDR1 SGDLS and CDR2 YYNGEE. This CDR3 region has 11 residues. V was trimmed by 0 bases and J by 8 bases, leaving 3 bases between them. CDR3 amino acids: CASSVEDEQFF. The CDR3 nucleotides read TGTGCCAGCAGCGTAGAGGATGAGCAGTTCTTC.

The sample holds a few counts of this clonotype. The chain combines TRBV6-5 with TRBJ1-6; the match to TRBD1 covers 7 bases. The V segment lost 0 bases and the J segment 8 bases; nucleotides outside the gene matches: 10. This CDR3 contains 17 residues. Per germline, CDR1 MNHEY and CDR2 SVGAGI. CDR3 sequence: CASSYSKGGRGDSPLHF. The CDR3, as DNA: TGTGCCAGCAGTTACTCGAAGGGGGGCAGGGGGGATTCACCCCTCCACTTT.

CDR3 protein: CASSRGERGVGELFF. DNA of the CDR3: TGTGCCAGCAGCCGTGGGGAGCGGGGCGTCGGGGAGCTGTTTTTT. V is TRBV7-9 and J is TRBJ2-2, with 7 bases that match TRBD2. Germline V gives CDR1 SEHNR, CDR2 FQNEAQ (reference sequence). V was clipped by 5 bases and J by 7 bases; unmatched bases: 10. This CDR3 has 15 amino acids.

The chain uses TRBV20-1 and TRBJ2-3; possibly TRBD2 for D (7 bases). Trimming took 0 bases from V and 4 from J, leaving 20 bases between them. Germline CDR1 reads DFQATT; CDR2 reads SNEGSKA (reference sequence). The CDR3 length is 17 residues. CDR3 amino acids: CSARDPAGRGGPDTQYF. The CDR3, as DNA: TGCAGTGCTAGAGATCCTGCCGGCAGGGGAGGGCCAGATACGCAGTATTTT.

V is TRBV6-5 and J is TRBJ2-1; perhaps TRBD2 as D (5 bases). V lost 4 bases to trimming and J lost 2 bases, with 15 bases between them. CDR3 length equals 16 residues. Germline V gives CDR1 MNHEY, CDR2 SVGAGI. CDR3 nucleotide sequence: TGTGCCAGCAGTTCCCGTCCGGGGATGCCCTACAATGAGCAGTTCTTC. It translates to CASSSRPGMPYNEQFF.

The chain combines TRBV6-5 with TRBJ1-3; a possible D gene is TRBD1 (6 bases). Germline CDR1 and CDR2: MNHEY and SVGAGI. CDR3 length equals 17 residues. Trimming shortened V by 0 bases and J by 0 bases, and 12 bases separated the two germline ends. CDR3 protein: CASSYSTGSLSGNTIYF. Written as DNA, the CDR3 is TGTGCCAGCAGTTACTCTACAGGGTCGCTCTCTGGAAACACCATATATTTT.

V is TRBV7-2 and J is TRBJ2-1, with D uncertain. The CDR3 consists of 16 residues. Germline values: CDR1 SGHTA, CDR2 FQGNSA. V was shortened by 3 bases and J by 9 bases, with 21 bases between the two germline ends. As DNA, the CDR3 is TGTGCCAGCAGCTTGGATGCGAGGAACATAGTGGTTGAGCAGTTCTTC. Residues: CASSLDARNIVVEQFF. The whole variable domain, remainder taken from reference TRBV7-2 and TRBJ2-1, is GAGVSQSPSNKVTEKGKDVELRCDPISGHTALYWYRQSLGQGLEFLIYFQGNSAPDKSGLPSDRFSAERTGGSVSTLTIQRTQQEDSAVYLCASSLDARNIVVEQFFGPGTRLTVL.

This clonotype has a handful of counts. At one of its ends the junction is not consistent with the germline gene, which may arise from a read error. The chain joins TRBV6-6 to TRBJ2-2; tentatively, D is TRBD2 (6 bases). CDR1 MNHNY and CDR2 SVGAGI come from the germline V gene (reference sequence). The CDR3 spans 17 residues. CDR3 region: CASGYLAWADNTGELFF. The DNA of the CDR3 is TGTGCCAGCGGTTACCTAGCGTGGGCGGACAACACCGGGGAGCTGTTTTTT.